This is a list of T cell receptor beta chains from one sample in a study of glioma-infiltrating T cells after dendritic cell vaccination. Repertoires were generated with immunoSEQ multiplex PCR, while TCRdb's copy carries only in-frame clones and drops some. The sample lists some 73,000 clones, approximately 80% occurring once. The input for sequencing was blood, taken before dendritic cell vaccination. The receptors originated from a human donor with glioblastoma. Each CDR3 is given without its conserved first and last residue.

j_gene,v_gene,CDR3aa
TRBJ1-2,TRBV11-2,ASSSRTGDYGYT
TRBJ1-2,TRBV7-6,ASSPEWDRGVGYT
TRBJ1-3,TRBV5-1,ASSSGQGARGNTIY
TRBJ1-4,TRBV5-1,ASRGLPLGEKLF
TRBJ1-2,TRBV7-9,ASSLKEGGQGARGYT
TRBJ1-6,TRBV7-2,ASSPRTGWDNSPLH
TRBJ1-1,TRBV7-6,ASSLMGATGGTEAF
TRBJ1-1,TRBV5-6,ASSLIGADTEAF
TRBJ2-3,TRBV19,ARDRTSRPTDTQY
TRBJ2-3,TRBV6-4,ASSDSAGSTDTQY
TRBJ1-5,TRBV28,ASRGGRDNQPQH
TRBJ2-7,TRBV29-1,SVQQGFYEQY
TRBJ1-2,TRBV10-3,AISESAGQGTYGYT
TRBJ1-2,TRBV29-1,SVEAPASYGYT
TRBJ2-1,TRBV9,ASSVGWSGVSYNEQF
TRBJ2-1,TRBV6-5,ASSYGTSRYNEQF
TRBJ1-5,TRBV18,ASSTGSNQPQH